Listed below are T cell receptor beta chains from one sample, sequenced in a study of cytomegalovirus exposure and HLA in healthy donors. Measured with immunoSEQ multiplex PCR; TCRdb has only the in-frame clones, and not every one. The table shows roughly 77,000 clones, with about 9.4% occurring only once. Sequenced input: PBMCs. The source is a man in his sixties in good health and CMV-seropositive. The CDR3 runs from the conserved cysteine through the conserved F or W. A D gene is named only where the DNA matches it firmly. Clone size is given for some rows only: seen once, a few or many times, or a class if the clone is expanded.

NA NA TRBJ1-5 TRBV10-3 CAIRSSTAPNQPQHF TGTGCCATCAGATCTAGCACGGCCCCCAATCAGCCCCAGCATTTT
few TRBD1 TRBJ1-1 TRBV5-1 CASSLGQGETEAFF TGCGCCAGCAGCTTAGGGCAGGGGGAGACTGAAGCTTTCTTT
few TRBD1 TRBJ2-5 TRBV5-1 CASSLDPGQQETQYF TGCGCCAGCAGCTTGGACCCGGGACAGCAAGAGACCCAGTACTTC
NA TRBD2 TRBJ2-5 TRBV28 CASSWGGETQYF TGTGCCAGCAGTTGGGGAGGGGAGACCCAGTACTTC
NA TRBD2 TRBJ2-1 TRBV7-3 CASSLGVLAGDGNEQFF TGTGCCAGCAGCTTAGGAGTACTAGCGGGAGATGGCAATGAGCAGTTCTTC
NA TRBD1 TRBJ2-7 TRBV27 CASSRGTGAFYEQYF TGTGCCAGCAGTCGGGGGACAGGGGCTTTCTACGAGCAGTACTTC
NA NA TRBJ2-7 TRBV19 CASSIKVTVYEQYF TGTGCCAGTAGTATTAAAGTCACAGTCTACGAGCAGTACTTC
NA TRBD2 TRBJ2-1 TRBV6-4 CASSDSKVGGGNEQFF TGTGCCAGCAGTGACTCGAAAGTCGGGGGAGGGAATGAGCAGTTCTTC
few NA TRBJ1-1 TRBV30 CALQGRLTEAFF TGTGCCTTACAGGGAAGGTTAACTGAAGCTTTCTTT
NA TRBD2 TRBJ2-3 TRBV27 CASSPRTSGEIEF TGTGCCAGCAGCCCACGGACTAGCGGGGAGATTGAGTTT
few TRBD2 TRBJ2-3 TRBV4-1 CASSQTGLAGEADTQYF TGCGCCAGCAGCCAGACGGGACTAGCGGGGGAAGCAGATACGCAGTATTTT
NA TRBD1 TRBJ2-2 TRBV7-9 CASRRTGVNTGELFF TGTGCCAGCAGAAGGACAGGGGTGAACACCGGGGAGCTGTTTTTT
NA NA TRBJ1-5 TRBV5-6 CASSLTGTTGNQPQHF TGTGCCAGCAGCTTGACAGGGACTACGGGCAATCAGCCCCAGCATTTT
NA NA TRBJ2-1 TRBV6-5 CGTARDSVQFF TGTGGGACAGCTAGAGATAGCGTTCAGTTCTTC
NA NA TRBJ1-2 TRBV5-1 CASSLGGLVDYGYTF TGCGCCAGCAGCTTGGGAGGGCTGGTTGACTATGGCTACACCTTC
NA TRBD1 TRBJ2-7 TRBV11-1 CASSVDGQASDEQYF TGTGCCAGCAGTGTCGATGGACAGGCCTCCGACGAGCAGTACTTC
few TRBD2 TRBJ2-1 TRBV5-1 CASSPPPGTSGRRYNEQFF TGCGCCAGCAGCCCTCCCCCCGGGACTAGCGGGAGAAGGTACAATGAGCAGTTCTTC
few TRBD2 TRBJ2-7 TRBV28 CASRRIAGGDEQYF TGTGCCAGCAGACGTATAGCGGGAGGCGACGAGCAGTACTTC
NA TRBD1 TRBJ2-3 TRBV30 CAWSTGTGGRPDF TGTGCCTGGAGTACCGGGACAGGGGGAAGACCCGATTTT
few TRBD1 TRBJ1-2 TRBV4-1 CASSQDHDRENGYTF TGCGCCAGCAGCCAAGATCACGACAGGGAGAATGGCTACACCTTC
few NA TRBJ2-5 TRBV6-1 CASTPSGETQYF TGTGCCAGCACCCCCTCAGGGGAGACCCAGTACTTC
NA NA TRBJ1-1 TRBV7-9 CASSFAGRGTEAFF TGTGCCAGCAGCTTTGCGGGCCGGGGCACTGAAGCTTTCTTT
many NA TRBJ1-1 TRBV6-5 CASSYQGQRGFWAFF TGTGCCAGCAGTTACCAAGGACAAAGGGGCTTTTGGGCTTTCTTT
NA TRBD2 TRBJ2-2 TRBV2 CASSEGTSGGTTGELFF TGTGCCAGCAGTGAAGGGACTAGCGGGGGGACGACCGGGGAGCTGTTTTTT
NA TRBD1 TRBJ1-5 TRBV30 CALGQGRQPQHF TGTGCCTTAGGACAGGGGAGACAGCCCCAGCATTTT
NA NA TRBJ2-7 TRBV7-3 CASSLRDYEQYF TGTGCCAGCAGCTTACGGGACTACGAGCAGTACTTC
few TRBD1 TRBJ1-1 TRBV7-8 CASSWTYRGPSIAFF TGTGCCAGCAGCTGGACATACAGGGGGCCCTCTATTGCTTTCTTT
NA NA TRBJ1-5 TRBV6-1 CASSESWADNQPQHF TGTGCCAGCAGTGAATCGTGGGCAGACAATCAGCCCCAGCATTTT
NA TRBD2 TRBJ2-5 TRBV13 CASSWTRTSGIQETQYF TGTGCCAGCAGCTGGACAAGAACTAGCGGGATTCAAGAGACCCAGTACTTC
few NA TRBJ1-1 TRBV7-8 CASSPVGPGAFF TGTGCCAGCAGCCCTGTGGGCCCTGGGGCTTTCTTT
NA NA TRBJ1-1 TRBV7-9 CASSYPLGEAFF TGTGCCAGCAGTTATCCCCTAGGTGAAGCTTTCTTT
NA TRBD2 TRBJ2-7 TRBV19 CASSMTSGTHYEQYF TGTGCCAGTAGTATGACTAGCGGTACCCACTACGAGCAGTACTTC
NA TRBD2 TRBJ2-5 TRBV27 CASSFLAGGAEETQYF TGTGCCAGCAGTTTTCTAGCGGGAGGTGCTGAAGAGACCCAGTACTTC
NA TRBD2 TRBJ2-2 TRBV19 CASGTSGGRTGELFF TGTGCCAGTGGGACTAGCGGGGGAAGAACCGGGGAGCTGTTTTTT
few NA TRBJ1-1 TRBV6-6 CASSSPGTYEAFF TGTGCCAGCAGTTCCCCAGGGACATATGAAGCTTTCTTT
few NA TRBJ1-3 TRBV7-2 CASSPFEIVGSRAGNTIYF TGTGCCAGCAGCCCCTTCGAGATAGTCGGAAGCAGGGCTGGAAACACCATATATTTT
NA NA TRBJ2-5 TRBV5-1 CASSSGLAETQYF TGCGCCAGCAGTTCCGGACTGGCAGAGACCCAGTACTTC
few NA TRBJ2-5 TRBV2 CASSKSGTTVGTQYF TGTGCCAGCAGTAAATCCGGGACAACCGTGGGGACCCAGTACTTC
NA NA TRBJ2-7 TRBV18 CASSPGTGYEQYF TGTGCCAGCTCACCTGGGACTGGCTACGAGCAGTACTTC
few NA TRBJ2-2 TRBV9 CASTFTNTGELFF TGTGCCAGCACCTTTACGAACACCGGGGAGCTGTTTTTT
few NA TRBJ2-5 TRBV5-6 CASSLVDRKETQYF TGTGCCAGCAGCTTGGTGGACAGAAAAGAGACCCAGTACTTC
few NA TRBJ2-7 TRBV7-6 CASSLAEGAVYEQYF TGTGCCAGCAGCTTAGCGGAAGGGGCGGTCTACGAGCAGTACTTC
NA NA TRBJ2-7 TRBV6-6 CASKPSIYEKYF TGTGCCAGCAAACCCTCAATATACGAGAAGTACTTC
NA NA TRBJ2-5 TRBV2 CASRGLETQYF TGTGCCAGCAGGGGACTTGAGACCCAGTACTTC
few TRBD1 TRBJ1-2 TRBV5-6 CASSADRGWYGYTF TGTGCCAGCAGCGCCGACAGGGGTTGGTATGGCTACACCTTC
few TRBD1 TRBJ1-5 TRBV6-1 CASSRGDSPQPQHF TGTGCCAGCAGTAGGGGGGACAGCCCTCAGCCCCAGCATTTT
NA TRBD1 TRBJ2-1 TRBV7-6 CASSLGQKYNEQFF TGTGCCAGCAGCTTGGGACAGAAATACAATGAGCAGTTCTTC
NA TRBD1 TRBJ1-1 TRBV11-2 CASSYRQGNTEAFF TGTGCCAGCAGCTATCGACAGGGGAACACTGAAGCTTTCTTT